This T cell receptor (beta chain) originates from a study of shared T cell receptors in the human thymus. The CDR3 sequence is 10 residues long. Germline CDR1 ENHRY, CDR2 SYGVKD. Repertoires were generated with immunoSEQ multiplex PCR, while TCRdb's copy carries only in-frame clones and drops some. The top ten clones hold 0.0095% to 0.011% of a sample with more than 550,000 clones, 80% to 90% of them seen once. The same sample was also used in a study of human thymus T cells. This second study says: Healthy Finnish infants undergoing corrective surgery for congenital heart defects provided the donor material.

This TCR derives from a girl younger than two with a congenital heart defect. The material sequenced was thymocytes. The rearrangement links TRBV10-3 to TRBJ2-7; TRBD2 is a possible D gene (7 bases). The DNA of the CDR3 is TGTGCCCCCGAGGGGAGGGACAAATCGGTC. Amino acid sequence: CAPEGRDKSV.